Sequencing of this TCR beta chain was carried out in a study of post-analysis software for immune sequencing data. Unique molecular identifiers had been added to the TCR beta cDNA libraries. Via MiXCR, TCRdb re-called the PCR reads, giving one row per CDR3 protein. The sample lists a few hundred thousand distinct CDR3 sequences; around 40% were seen once. Study results and caveats: TRBV5-6, TRBV5-1 and TRBV20-1 were among 4 or 5 TRBV segments more frequent in patients than controls. Normalized Chao1 diversity was significantly lower in multiple sclerosis patients than in controls.

Per the germline V gene, CDR1 is DFQATT and CDR2 is SNEGSKA (reference sequence). The V end lost 5 bases, the J end lost 6 bases, and 8 bases lay between the germline ends. CDR3 length: 11 amino acids. This clonotype was seen a handful of times. Its antigen is not known. The TCR comes from a girl aged 5 to 17 with multiple sclerosis. V gene TRBV20-1 combines with J gene TRBJ2-1; D gene ambiguous. Sequenced sample: blood. The CDR3 here is CSALEINEQFF. CDR3 bases: TGCAGTGCTCTGGAAATCAATGAGCAGTTCTTC.